This T cell receptor (beta chain) was obtained from a study of response to subunit inactivated influenza vaccine. Study-wide points: Each seasonal influenza vaccination recruits few new T cells, the authors suggested.

After removal of 4 bases from V and 3 bases from J, the junction contained 11 bases not matched to a gene. The CDR3 loop spans 16 amino acids. Germline V gives CDR1 SGDLS, CDR2 YYNGEE. This clonotype was detected many times. Its antigen remains unidentified. MiXCR, run by TCRdb on the RT-PCR reads, gives a single entry per CDR3 protein. The sample includes about 570,000 distinct CDR3 sequences, about 12% of them seen just once. This specimen was PBMCs from blood, taken on the day of vaccination. The chain recombines TRBV9 with TRBJ2-7; 9 nucleotides align to TRBD1. The clonotype originates from a man aged 50 to 60 who received an inactivated influenza vaccine. CDR3 sequence: CASSFRSGTGYYEQYF. CDR3 DNA sequence: TGTGCCAGCAGCTTCCGATCCGGGACAGGGTACTACGAGCAGTACTTC. Full variable domain (rest looked up from reference TRBV9 and TRBJ2-7): DSGVTQTPKHLITATGQRVTLRCSPRSGDLSVYWYQQSLDQGLQFLIQYYNGEERAKGNILERFSAQQFPDLHSELNLSSLELGDSALYFCASSFRSGTGYYEQYFGPGTRLTVT.